This T cell receptor (beta chain) was identified in a study of patients and donors after allogeneic stem cell transplantation (dated by TCRdb to the early 2020s). The germline V and J ends show losses of 6 bases and 0 bases respectively, and no gene match explains 4 bases of the junction. Via the germline V gene, CDR1 is MDHEN and CDR2 SYDVKM. CDR3 length: 14 amino acids, cysteine to phenylalanine. The CDR3 DNA has 42 bases and is translated from base 1. Libraries were prepared through RT-PCR. TCRdb records NextSeq 550 as the sequencer. TCRdb ran its own pipeline on the public reads, namely fastp trimming at Q25 and MiXCR clone calling, and kept in-frame beta chains. Here each entry gathers all rows of one CDR3 protein and keeps the most common genes and DNA. A total of some 200,000 distinct CDR3 sequences appear in this sample, around 41% of them only once. In total, the top ten clones hold 30% to 35% of the sample.

On this clonotype itself: This clone's antigen is unknown. No much larger clone is present one base from it, and per-base qualities are unavailable.

What was sequenced was blood, either unsorted or a sorted T cell fraction (not recorded which). The clonotype was recovered from a human donor who was either an allogeneic HSCT recipient or a stem cell or donor lymphocyte infusion donor (not recorded which). It is not recorded whose cells these are; they may come from a transplant donor. The chain is assembled from TRBV28 and TRBJ1-2, with 7 bases matching TRBD1. CDR3 protein: CASRAGTANYGYTF. The sequenced DNA is TGTGCCAGCAGGGCCGGGACAGCTAACTATGGCTACACCTTC.